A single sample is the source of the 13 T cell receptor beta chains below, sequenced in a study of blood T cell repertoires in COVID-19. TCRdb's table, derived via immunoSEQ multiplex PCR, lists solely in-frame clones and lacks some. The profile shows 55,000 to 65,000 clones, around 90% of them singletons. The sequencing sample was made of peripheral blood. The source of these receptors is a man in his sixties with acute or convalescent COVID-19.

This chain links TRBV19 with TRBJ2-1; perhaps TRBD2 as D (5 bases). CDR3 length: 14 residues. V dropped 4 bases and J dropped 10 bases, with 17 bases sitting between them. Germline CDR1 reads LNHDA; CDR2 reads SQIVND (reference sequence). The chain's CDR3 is CASSTTLDPEEQFF. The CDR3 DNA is TGTGCCAGTAGTACCACACTAGACCCCGAGGAGCAGTTCTTC.

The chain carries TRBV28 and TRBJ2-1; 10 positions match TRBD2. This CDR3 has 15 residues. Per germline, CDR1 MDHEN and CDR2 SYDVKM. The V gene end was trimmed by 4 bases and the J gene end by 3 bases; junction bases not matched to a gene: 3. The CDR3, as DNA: TGTGCCAGCAGTTCCCCTAGCGGGAGCTACAATGAGCAGTTCTTC. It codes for CASSSPSGSYNEQFF.

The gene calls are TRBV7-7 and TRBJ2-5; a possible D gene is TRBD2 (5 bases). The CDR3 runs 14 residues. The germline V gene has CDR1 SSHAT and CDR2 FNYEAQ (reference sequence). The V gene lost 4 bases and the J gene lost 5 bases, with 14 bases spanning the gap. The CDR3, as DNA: TGTGCCAGCAGCTACCAAGGAGGAGTCGAGACCCAGTACTTC. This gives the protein CASSYQGGVETQYF.

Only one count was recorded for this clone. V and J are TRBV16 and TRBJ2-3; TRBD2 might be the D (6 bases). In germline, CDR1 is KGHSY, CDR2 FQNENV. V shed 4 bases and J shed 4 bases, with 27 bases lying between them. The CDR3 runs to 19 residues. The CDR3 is CASSRAGRSRESGSDTQYF. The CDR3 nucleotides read TGTGCCAGCAGCCGTGCGGGGCGGTCCAGAGAGAGTGGCTCAGATACGCAGTATTTT.

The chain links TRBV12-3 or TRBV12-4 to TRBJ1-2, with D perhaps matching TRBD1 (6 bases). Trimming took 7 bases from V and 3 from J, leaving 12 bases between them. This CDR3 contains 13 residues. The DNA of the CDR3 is TGTGCCAGCACCACCGACAGGTACTATGGCTACACCTTC. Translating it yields CASTTDRYYGYTF.

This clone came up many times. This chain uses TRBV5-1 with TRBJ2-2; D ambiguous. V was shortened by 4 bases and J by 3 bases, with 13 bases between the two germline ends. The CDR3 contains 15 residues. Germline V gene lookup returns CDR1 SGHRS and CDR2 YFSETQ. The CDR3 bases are TGCGCCAGCAGCCGATCGACTGGATACACCGGGGAGCTGTTTTTT. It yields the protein CASSRSTGYTGELFF.

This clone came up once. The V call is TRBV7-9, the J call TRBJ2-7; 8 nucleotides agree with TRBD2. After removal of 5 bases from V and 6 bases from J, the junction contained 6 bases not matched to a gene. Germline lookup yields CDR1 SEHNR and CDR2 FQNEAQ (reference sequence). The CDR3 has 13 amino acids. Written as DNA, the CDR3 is TGTGCCAGCAGCCCGGCGGCGGGGGGCGAGCAGTACTTC. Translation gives CASSPAAGGEQYF.

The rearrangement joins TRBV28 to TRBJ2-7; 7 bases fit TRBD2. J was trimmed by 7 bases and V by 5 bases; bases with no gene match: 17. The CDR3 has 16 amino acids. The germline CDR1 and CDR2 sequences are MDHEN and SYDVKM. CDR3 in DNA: TGTGCCAGCAGTCCGCCCACGGGAGGCCCCCTACGAGAGCAGTACTTC. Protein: CASSPPTGGPLREQYF.

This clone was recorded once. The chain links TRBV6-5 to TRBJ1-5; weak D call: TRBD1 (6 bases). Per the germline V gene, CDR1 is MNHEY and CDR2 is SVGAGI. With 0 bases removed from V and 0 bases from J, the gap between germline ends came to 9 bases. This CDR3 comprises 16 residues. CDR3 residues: CASSYSGGSSNQPQHF. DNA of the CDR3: TGTGCCAGCAGTTACTCAGGGGGAAGTAGCAATCAGCCCCAGCATTTT.

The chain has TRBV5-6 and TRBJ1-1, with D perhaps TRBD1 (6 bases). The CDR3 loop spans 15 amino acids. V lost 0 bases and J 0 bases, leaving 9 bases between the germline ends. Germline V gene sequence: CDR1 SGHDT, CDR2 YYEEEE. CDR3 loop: CASSLVRTVNTEAFF. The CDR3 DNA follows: TGTGCCAGCAGCTTGGTGAGGACAGTGAACACTGAAGCTTTCTTT.

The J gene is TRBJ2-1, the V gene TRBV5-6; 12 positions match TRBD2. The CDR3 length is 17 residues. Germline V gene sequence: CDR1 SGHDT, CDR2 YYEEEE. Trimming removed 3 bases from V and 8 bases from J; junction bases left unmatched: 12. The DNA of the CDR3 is TGTGCCAGCAGCTGGAAACCCGGACTAGCGGGATGGGATGAGCAGTTCTTC. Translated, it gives CASSWKPGLAGWDEQFF.

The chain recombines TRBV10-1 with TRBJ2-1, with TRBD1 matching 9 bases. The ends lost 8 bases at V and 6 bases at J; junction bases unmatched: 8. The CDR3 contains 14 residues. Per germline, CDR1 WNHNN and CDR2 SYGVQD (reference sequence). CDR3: CASQMGTGSNEQFF. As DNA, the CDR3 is TGCGCCAGCCAAATGGGGACAGGGAGCAATGAGCAGTTCTTC.

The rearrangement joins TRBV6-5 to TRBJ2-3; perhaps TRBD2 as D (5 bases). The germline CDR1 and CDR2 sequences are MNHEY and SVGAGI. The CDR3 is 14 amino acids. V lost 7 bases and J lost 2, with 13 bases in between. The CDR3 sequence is CASNPSGPTDTQYF. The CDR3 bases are TGTGCCAGCAACCCCAGCGGACCCACAGATACGCAGTATTTT.